The clone carrying this T cell receptor beta chain was picked up many times. The antigen remains undetermined. Germline CDR1 and CDR2: KGHDR and SFDVKD. Trimming shortened V by 0 bases and J by 0 bases, and 7 bases separated the two germline ends. CDR3 length: 15 residues. Transcripts of RNA were the source for amplifying TCR beta CDR3 regions. RT-PCR with HTBI primers came first, then second-round multiplex PCR. One entry per CDR3 protein, called by TCRdb with MiXCR from the multiplex PCR reads. The data hold over a million distinct CDR3 sequences, with about 36% observed a single time. Clinical symptoms, serum thyroxine, TRAb, thyroid ultrasound and orbital computed tomography were relied on for diagnosis. This sample was included in a study of Graves' ophthalmopathy and Graves' hyperthyroidism. Across the study: Hyperthyroidism was classified as stable if no ophthalmopathy occurred within 18 months of follow-up.

Findings of the study overall: Blood repertoires reportedly contained most expanded thyroid clonotypes above 0.001 frequency.

This chain uses TRBV24-1 with TRBJ2-5; the D gene is possibly TRBD1 (5 bases). The sample was peripheral blood or thyroid tissue (not recorded which). The clonotype originates from an adult man with Graves' hyperthyroidism. The CDR3 nucleotides are TGTGCCACCAGTGATTTGACAGGAGACCAAGAGACCCAGTACTTC. Protein: CATSDLTGDQETQYF.